A single sample gave rise to the 18 T cell receptor beta chains below, sequenced in a study of blood T cell repertoires in COVID-19. Profiling relied on immunoSEQ multiplex PCR, and the TCRdb table lists in-frame clones only, not all of them. This sample has about 380,000 clones, with 85% found just once. The material sequenced was peripheral blood. The receptors here all came from a woman between 18 and 30 years old with acute or convalescent COVID-19.

J is TRBJ2-7 and V is TRBV4-1, with 7 bases identical to TRBD1. The CDR3 has 16 residues. After removal of 0 bases from V and 3 bases from J, the junction contained 8 bases not matched to a gene. The germline V gene has CDR1 MGHRA and CDR2 YSYEKL. The CDR3 DNA is TGCGCCAGCAGCCAAGACAGACAGGGAGTACACTACGAGCAGTACTTC. Translated: CASSQDRQGVHYEQYF.

The chain links TRBV28 to TRBJ1-1; D call uncertain. The CDR3 has 14 residues. Trimming took 5 bases from V and 6 from J, leaving 16 bases between them. Germline V gives CDR1 MDHEN, CDR2 SYDVKM. This CDR3 is CASSRGLEVAEAFF. CDR3 sequence (DNA): TGTGCCAGCAGTCGAGGACTGGAGGTAGCTGAAGCTTTCTTT.

The genes are TRBV19 and TRBJ1-1, with TRBD1 identical over 8 bases. The CDR3 is 16 amino acids. Germline trimming cut 2 bases from V and 2 bases from J; bases unmatched to any gene: 7. Germline-derived CDR1 and CDR2 are LNHDA and SQIVND (reference sequence). CDR3 in DNA: TGTGCCAGTAGTATAAGACAGGGGACTACAAACACTGAAGCTTTCTTT. Translated, it gives CASSIRQGTTNTEAFF. Full variable domain (outside the CDR3, taken from reference TRBV19 and TRBJ1-1): DGGITQSPKYLFRKEGQNVTLSCEQNLNHDAMYWYRQDPGQGLRLIYYSQIVNDFQKGDIAEGYSVSREKKESFPLTVTSAQKNPTAFYLCASSIRQGTTNTEAFFGQGTRLTVV.

Only a few counts were recorded for this clone. The rearrangement uses TRBV24-1 and TRBJ2-5, with a possible D match to TRBD2 (5 bases). The CDR3 length is 13 residues. Germline-derived CDR1 and CDR2 are KGHDR and SFDVKD. V lost 7 bases, J lost 4 bases, and 12 bases lay in between. The CDR3 reads CATRPGWGETQYF. The CDR3 DNA is TGTGCCACCAGACCGGGGTGGGGAGAGACCCAGTACTTC.

This sequence joins TRBV28 and TRBJ2-7, with TRBD1 as a possible D gene (5 bases). The CDR3 is made up of 14 amino acids. Deletions cut 3 bases from V and 4 bases from J, with 13 bases between. The germline CDR1 and CDR2 sequences are MDHEN and SYDVKM. Here the CDR3 reads CASSLTTANYEQYF. Here the CDR3 DNA reads TGTGCCAGCAGTTTGACGACAGCTAATTACGAGCAGTACTTC.

This clone was seen only once. The chain carries TRBV18 and TRBJ1-2; 9 bases match TRBD1. Trimming cost V 4 bases and J 4 bases; bases outside gene matches: 7. Germline values: CDR1 KGHSH, CDR2 LQKENI. CDR3 size: 15 residues. The CDR3 DNA sequence: TGTGCCAGCTCACGCGGGACAGGGAATCCCTATGGCTACACCTTC. Residues: CASSRGTGNPYGYTF.

There are a few counts of this clone. The V gene is TRBV29-1, the J gene TRBJ1-3; D gene uncertain. The germline V and J ends were trimmed by 2 bases and 3 bases, with 11 bases remaining between them. CDR1 is SQVTM, CDR2 ANQGSEA, per germline. There are 14 residues in the CDR3. In DNA, the CDR3 is TGCAGCGTTGAACAGGTGCATCTTGGAAACACCATATATTTT. This codes for CSVEQVHLGNTIYF.

The V call is TRBV6-2 or TRBV6-3, the J call TRBJ1-6, with 8 bases fitting TRBD1. Germline loops: CDR1 MNHEY, CDR2 SVGEGT. The J segment lost 10 bases and the V segment lost 0 bases, leaving 8 bases of the junction unmatched. The CDR3 is 16 residues long. The CDR3 loop is CASSYSMIRGLSPLHF. The CDR3 region has the DNA TGTGCCAGCAGTTACTCCATGATCAGGGGGCTGTCACCCCTCCACTTT.

The genes are TRBV4-2 and TRBJ2-7; D is unresolved. This CDR3 region has 15 residues. The V end was cut by 4 bases, the J end by 0 bases, with 13 bases between. The germline gives CDR1 LGHNA, CDR2 YNFKEQ. In DNA form, the CDR3 reads TGTGCCAGCAGCCCCTCTGAGGCCAGCTCCTACGAGCAGTACTTC. This translates into CASSPSEASSYEQYF.

V and J are TRBV7-2 and TRBJ1-3; TRBD1 is a possible D gene (6 bases). The CDR3 spans 13 residues. The germline V gene encodes CDR1 SGHTA and CDR2 FQGNSA. Trimming stripped 5 bases from V and 6 bases from J, with 11 bases between. The CDR3 region is CASSLGQLNTIYF. The CDR3 nucleotides are TGTGCCAGCAGCCTCGGACAGCTAAACACCATATATTTT. Combining the CDR3 with reference TRBV7-2 and TRBJ1-3 gives the whole variable domain GAGVSQSPSNKVTEKGKDVELRCDPISGHTALYWYRQSLGQGLEFLIYFQGNSAPDKSGLPSDRFSAERTGGSVSTLTIQRTQQEDSAVYLCASSLGQLNTIYFGEGSWLTVV.

The rearrangement joins TRBV19 to TRBJ1-4; D is perhaps TRBD1 (6 bases). Trimming stripped 5 bases from V and 0 bases from J, with 13 bases between. Germline V gene sequence: CDR1 LNHDA, CDR2 SQIVND (reference sequence). The CDR3 has 16 residues. The CDR3 region is CASSVLTGTTNEKLFF. CDR3 bases: TGTGCCAGTAGTGTGCTCACAGGGACAACTAATGAAAAACTGTTTTTT.

The CDR3 region is CASSYGGTYEQYF. For the CDR3, the DNA is TGTGCCAGTAGTTACGGCGGGACCTACGAGCAGTACTTC. The chain couples TRBV19 to TRBJ2-7, with D perhaps TRBD2 (6 bases). The CDR3 contains 13 residues. Trimming left V 5 bases short and J 2 bases short, with 10 bases between. Germline V lookup: CDR1 LNHDA, CDR2 SQIVND (reference sequence).

V usage is TRBV10-1 and J usage is TRBJ2-1; tentatively, D is TRBD2 (5 bases). Germline V lookup: CDR1 WNHNN, CDR2 SYGVQD (reference sequence). V was cut by 0 bases and J by 9 bases, with 6 bases left in between. CDR3 size: 12 residues. The chain's CDR3 is CASSESAGEQFF. The CDR3 coding sequence is TGCGCCAGCAGTGAGTCCGCGGGTGAGCAGTTCTTC.

V is TRBV19 and J is TRBJ1-1; TRBD1 aligns across 8 bases. Unmatched junction bases numbered 5, after V lost 3 bases and J lost 5 bases. Germline assignment: CDR1 LNHDA and CDR2 SQIVND (reference sequence). The CDR3 spans 14 residues. Here the CDR3 reads CASSIETGETEAFF. Here the CDR3 DNA reads TGTGCCAGTAGTATTGAGACAGGGGAAACTGAAGCTTTCTTT. The variable domain in full, completed from reference TRBV19 and TRBJ1-1, reads DGGITQSPKYLFRKEGQNVTLSCEQNLNHDAMYWYRQDPGQGLRLIYYSQIVNDFQKGDIAEGYSVSREKKESFPLTVTSAQKNPTAFYLCASSIETGETEAFFGQGTRLTVV.

The rearrangement links TRBV7-9 to TRBJ2-5; 9 nucleotides line up with TRBD2. The CDR3 has 16 residues. CDR1 is SEHNR, CDR2 FQNEAQ, per germline (reference sequence). Germline trimming cut 2 bases from V and 1 base from J; bases unmatched to any gene: 5. The CDR3: CASSLPPGLAQETQYF. CDR3 nucleotide sequence: TGTGCCAGCAGCTTACCACCGGGACTAGCCCAAGAGACCCAGTACTTC.

The CDR3 sequence: CASSTTGYSYEQYF. Here the CDR3 DNA reads TGTGCCAGCAGTACCACAGGGTACTCCTACGAGCAGTACTTC. J is TRBJ2-7 and V is TRBV28; D perhaps matches TRBD1 (6 bases). V was trimmed by 5 bases and J by 0 bases, leaving 11 bases between them. This CDR3 comprises 14 residues. Germline V gene sequence: CDR1 MDHEN, CDR2 SYDVKM.

J is TRBJ2-7 and V is TRBV6-6, with TRBD1 matching 8 bases. The CDR3 contains 12 residues. In germline, CDR1 is MNHNY, CDR2 SVGAGI (reference sequence). The J segment lost 2 bases and the V segment lost 8 bases, leaving 2 bases of the junction unmatched. CDR3 sequence reads: CASRDRTYEQYF. The DNA of the CDR3 is TGTGCCAGCCGGGACAGGACCTACGAGCAGTACTTC.

The chain recombines TRBV6-5 with TRBJ2-3; 7 bases line up with TRBD1. The CDR3 loop spans 13 amino acids. The J segment lost 4 bases and the V segment lost 7 bases, leaving 5 bases of the junction unmatched. Germline V CDR1 and CDR2: MNHEY, SVGAGI. The CDR3 region has the DNA TGTGCCAGCACCGACAGGGTCCCAGATACGCAGTATTTT. Its translation is CASTDRVPDTQYF.